The 17 T cell receptor beta chains presented below share a single source sample, sequenced in a study of PD-L1 blockade in urothelial cancer (dated by TCRdb to 2016 to 2017). Library preparation employed the immunoSEQ multiplex PCR assay. TCRdb retrieved this table from immuneACCESS and kept in-frame rearrangements only. Not all clones are present; in checked studies, unresolved V genes account for under half, and no reason is known for the remainder. The sample table holds more than 45,000 clones, of which 60% to 80% were seen once. Approximately 4% of the sample goes to the ten largest clones. The material sequenced was PBMCs, taken around atezolizumab (anti-PD-L1) treatment. The receptor set was obtained from an older man with urothelial cancer.

This clone was seen a few times. The chain recombines TRBV5-5 with TRBJ1-3, with 8 nucleotides matching TRBD1. J gave up 4 bases and V 4 bases, and 4 bases lay outside the gene matches. The CDR3 sequence is 14 residues long. Looked up from germline, CDR1 is SGHKS and CDR2 is YYEKEE (reference sequence). CDR3 nucleotides: TGTGCCAGCAGCCGGACAGGGATAGGAAACACCATATATTTT. Translated: CASSRTGIGNTIYF.

The V gene is TRBV9, the J gene TRBJ1-1; D might be TRBD1 (5 bases). Trimming removed 3 bases at V and 3 bases at J, with 9 bases between. The CDR3 spans 13 residues. Germline CDR1 SGDLS, CDR2 YYNGEE. CDR3 sequence: CASSGQPDTEAFF. The DNA for the CDR3 is TGTGCCAGCAGCGGACAGCCAGACACTGAAGCTTTCTTT.

This rearrangement joins TRBV5-4 to TRBJ2-5; the D gene is possibly TRBD1 (7 bases). There are 16 residues in the CDR3. Germline values: CDR1 SGHNT, CDR2 YYREEE (reference sequence). Trimming removed 0 bases at V and 2 bases at J, with 14 bases between. The DNA for the CDR3 is TGTGCCAGCAGCTTGGGGGGCAGGGGGAGGCAAGAGACCCAGTACTTC. Translated, it gives CASSLGGRGRQETQYF.

This clone was picked up a small number of times. In nucleotides, the CDR3 is TGTGCCAGCAGCCCTTACCGGATTGCAGGGAACTATGGCTACACCTTC. It codes for CASSPYRIAGNYGYTF. V is TRBV7-8 and J is TRBJ1-2; D possibly corresponds to TRBD1 (5 bases). This CDR3 has 16 residues. Germline-derived CDR1 and CDR2 are SGHVS and FQNEAQ. Trimming left V 5 bases short and J 2 bases short, with 18 bases between.

This clone is a singleton in its sample. V and J are TRBV20-1 and TRBJ2-5; D is uncertain. This CDR3 has 11 residues. Germline V gene sequence: CDR1 DFQATT, CDR2 SNEGSKA (reference sequence). The ends were cut back, 5 bases at V and 0 bases at J, with 4 bases in the middle. The CDR3 protein is CSAPDQETQYF. In nucleotides, the CDR3 is TGCAGTGCTCCCGACCAAGAGACCCAGTACTTC.

The chain has TRBV7-3 and TRBJ1-2; tentative D call: TRBD1 (5 bases). Looked up from germline, CDR1 is SGHTA and CDR2 is FQGTGA. This CDR3 region has 15 residues. The V gene lost 1 base and the J gene lost 7 bases, with 16 bases spanning the gap. In DNA form, the CDR3 reads TGTGCCAGCAGCTTAAAAGCAGGGTCGCTTGGTGGCTACACCTTC. It specifies CASSLKAGSLGGYTF.

This clone is termed medium-sized (0.01 to 0.1%). The chain recombines TRBV9 with TRBJ2-2; 8 bases map to TRBD2. Looked up from germline, CDR1 is SGDLS and CDR2 is YYNGEE. This CDR3 region has 14 residues. The V segment lost 2 bases and the J segment 3 bases; nucleotides outside the gene matches: 0. The CDR3 region is CASSVGGDTGELFF. CDR3 coding DNA: TGTGCCAGCAGCGTCGGGGGGGACACCGGGGAGCTGTTTTTT.

By sample share, this clone is medium-sized. V and J are TRBV7-9 and TRBJ1-1; D might be TRBD1 (5 bases). Trimming removed 1 base from V and 4 bases from J, with 13 bases in between. CDR1 is SEHNR, CDR2 FQNEAQ, per germline (reference sequence). This CDR3 is built from 15 residues. The CDR3 spells CASSLGTWRGTEAFF. CDR3 nucleotides: TGTGCCAGCAGCTTAGGAACTTGGAGGGGCACTGAAGCTTTCTTT.

The chain employs TRBV9 and TRBJ2-7, with D possibly being TRBD2 (6 bases). Germline CDR1 SGDLS, CDR2 YYNGEE. V shed 0 bases and J shed 2 bases, with 12 bases lying between them. The CDR3 consists of 15 residues. The CDR3 nucleotides read TGTGCCAGCAGCGTAGGGTGGCGGGGTACCTACGAGCAGTACTTC. Its protein is CASSVGWRGTYEQYF. Full variable domain (rest looked up from reference TRBV9 and TRBJ2-7): DSGVTQTPKHLITATGQRVTLRCSPRSGDLSVYWYQQSLDQGLQFLIQYYNGEERAKGNILERFSAQQFPDLHSELNLSSLELGDSALYFCASSVGWRGTYEQYFGPGTRLTVT.

This chain links TRBV5-1 with TRBJ2-3; TRBD2 agrees at 7 bases. V lost 3 bases to trimming and J lost 5 bases; unmatched junction nucleotides: 9. Germline assignment: CDR1 SGHRS and CDR2 YFSETQ. The CDR3 runs to 15 residues. The CDR3 region has the DNA TGCGCCAGCAGCTCCCGGGACTATAGGGGAGATACGCAGTATTTT. Protein: CASSSRDYRGDTQYF. Complete variable domain (other parts from reference TRBV5-1 and TRBJ2-3): KAGVTQTPRYLIKTRGQQVTLSCSPISGHRSVSWYQQTPGQGLQFLFEYFSETQRNKGNFPGRFSGRQFSNSRSEMNVSTLELGDSALYLCASSSRDYRGDTQYFGPGTRLTVL.

The chain has TRBV4-3 and TRBJ2-1, with 9 bases fitting TRBD1. This CDR3 comprises 21 residues. Germline V gene lookup returns CDR1 LGHNA and CDR2 YSLEER. V lost 0 bases and J lost 2; bases outside the gene matches: 17. CDR3 region: CASSQDIIGQGWGGAYNEQFF. The CDR3 nucleotides read TGCGCCAGCAGCCAAGATATAATAGGACAGGGGTGGGGGGGTGCCTACAATGAGCAGTTCTTC.

Only one count was recorded for this clone. The chain couples TRBV9 to TRBJ2-2; a weak D match, TRBD1 (7 bases). Germline-derived CDR1 and CDR2 are SGDLS and YYNGEE. The CDR3 loop spans 13 amino acids. V lost 2 bases, J lost 6 bases, and 8 bases lay in between. CDR3 residues: CASSVRGAGELFF. The CDR3 region has the DNA TGTGCCAGCAGCGTCAGGGGGGCCGGGGAGCTGTTTTTT.

As regards this clone: This may come from a read error, since a much larger clone is one base off. V gene TRBV20-1 combines with J gene TRBJ1-1; no reliable D call. This CDR3 spans 11 amino acids. CDR1 is DFQATT, CDR2 SNEGSKA, per germline (reference sequence). V was clipped by 3 bases and J by 2 bases, with 4 bases between them. The CDR3 loop reads CSASLNTEAFF. In DNA form, the CDR3 reads TGCAGTGCTAGTCTCAACACTGAAGCTTTCTTT.

The DNA for the CDR3 is TGTGCCACCAGCAGAGGAACAGCTTACACTGAAGCTTTCTTT. Protein: CATSRGTAYTEAFF. V and J are TRBV15 and TRBJ1-1; D is unresolved. Looked up from germline, CDR1 is LNHNV and CDR2 is YYDKDF (reference sequence). The CDR3 loop spans 14 amino acids. V dropped 1 base and J dropped 3 bases, with 9 bases sitting between them.

The V call is TRBV5-4, the J call TRBJ1-1, with 8 bases identical to TRBD1. V shed 5 bases, J shed 5 bases, and the junction held 11 bases outside the gene matches. The V gene's germline CDR1 is SGHNT and CDR2 YYREEE (reference sequence). This CDR3 spans 15 amino acids. The CDR3: CASSHPGQGRTEAFF. CDR3 coding DNA: TGTGCCAGCAGTCACCCAGGACAGGGCCGAACTGAAGCTTTCTTT.

This chain uses TRBV28 with TRBJ2-3; the D gene is possibly TRBD1 (6 bases). Trimming left V 5 bases short and J 2 bases short, with 11 bases between. This CDR3 is 14 amino acids long. CDR1 and CDR2 (germline): MDHEN, SYDVKM. CDR3 nucleotides: TGTGCCAGCAGTCCCTGGACAGACACAGATACGCAGTATTTT. Translation: CASSPWTDTDTQYF.

The V call is TRBV5-1, the J call TRBJ2-2, with D possibly TRBD2 on 6 matching bases. Germline CDR1 and CDR2: SGHRS and YFSETQ. V was clipped by 4 bases and J by 2 bases, with 15 bases between them. This CDR3 contains 16 residues. The CDR3 reads CASSLAAGTNTGELFF. In DNA, the CDR3 is TGCGCCAGCAGCCTTGCGGCGGGGACTAACACCGGGGAGCTGTTTTTT.